Shown below are 23 T cell receptor beta chains from a single sample sequenced in a study of blood T cell repertoires in COVID-19. Clones were read by immunoSEQ multiplex PCR, and TCRdb kept only the in-frame ones, dropping some. The table has about 150,000 clones, around 89% seen once. The sequencing sample was made of peripheral blood. The receptors stem from a man aged 45-65 years who had recovered from COVID-19.

J is TRBJ2-3 and V is TRBV5-5; 8 bases agree with TRBD2. Per the germline V gene, CDR1 is SGHKS and CDR2 is YYEKEE (reference sequence). The CDR3 contains 13 residues. J was trimmed by 5 bases and V by 2 bases; bases with no gene match: 1. CDR3: CASSFREGDTQYF. DNA of the CDR3: TGTGCCAGCAGCTTCCGGGAGGGAGATACGCAGTATTTT.

The table lists this clone with a few counts. V and J are TRBV6-1 and TRBJ1-4; 8 bases map to TRBD1. Germline V gene lookup returns CDR1 MNHNS and CDR2 SASEGT. V was clipped by 3 bases and J by 5 bases; unmatched bases: 5. This CDR3 contains 15 residues. Written as DNA, the CDR3 is TGTGCCAGCAGTGACGCCGGGACAGGAAATGAAAAACTGTTTTTT. This codes for CASSDAGTGNEKLFF.

The J gene is TRBJ2-7, the V gene TRBV29-1; 7 positions agree with TRBD2. J was trimmed by 3 bases and V by 7 bases; bases with no gene match: 18. Germline loops: CDR1 SQVTM, CDR2 ANQGSEA. The CDR3 has 16 amino acids. The CDR3 coding sequence is TGCAGCGCATTAGGGGCTAGCGGCGGCCCCGGCTACGAGCAGTACTTC. Translated, it gives CSALGASGGPGYEQYF.

The CDR3 nucleotides are TGTGCCAGCAGTCGGGACATCAGGACCGGGGAGCTGTTTTTT. Protein product: CASSRDIRTGELFF. The chain links TRBV6-2 or TRBV6-3 to TRBJ2-2; possible D gene TRBD1, 6 bases. The germline V gene encodes CDR1 MNHEY and CDR2 SVGEGT. The V end lost 5 bases, the J end lost 5 bases, and 12 bases lay between the germline ends. The CDR3 consists of 14 residues.

CDR3 bases: TGTGCCAGCAAGACAGGGGTGGACTATGGCTACACCTTC. This gives the protein CASKTGVDYGYTF. The chain employs TRBV2 and TRBJ1-2; 8 nucleotides align to TRBD1. J gave up 3 bases and V 7 bases, and 4 bases lay outside the gene matches. The CDR3 covers 13 residues. Germline lookup yields CDR1 SNHLY and CDR2 FYNNEI.

This clone has just a few counts. The same CDR3 also results from other DNA sequences found in this sample. The gene calls are TRBV6-1 and TRBJ1-5, with D perhaps matching TRBD1 (5 bases). The CDR3 is made up of 15 amino acids. Between the trimmed V and J ends, which lost 3 bases and 4 bases, there was a span of 13 bases. In germline, CDR1 is MNHNS, CDR2 SASEGT. CDR3 region: CASSDGQGGNQPQHF. The CDR3, as DNA: TGTGCCAGCAGTGACGGTCAGGGTGGAAATCAGCCCCAGCATTTT.

The J gene is TRBJ1-5, the V gene TRBV4-1; tentative D call: TRBD1 (6 bases). CDR3 length equals 16 residues. V lost 4 bases to trimming and J lost 5 bases, with 18 bases between them. CDR1 is MGHRA and CDR2 is YSYEKL in the germline V gene. DNA for the CDR3: TGCGCCAGCAGCCCAGCGGAACAGGGATCTCATCAGCCCCAGCATTTT. Translation: CASSPAEQGSHQPQHF.

This clone was observed a single time. V gene TRBV15 combines with J gene TRBJ1-4, with D uncertain. The CDR3 has 16 residues. With 4 bases removed from V and 7 bases from J, the gap between germline ends came to 19 bases. Germline CDR1 and CDR2: LNHNV and YYDKDF (reference sequence). The CDR3 DNA reads TGTGCCACCAGCATGCCCCCGGTGGTACAGCTTGAAAAACTGTTTTTT. Translated, it gives CATSMPPVVQLEKLFF.

This sequence joins TRBV7-8 and TRBJ2-2; 12 positions match TRBD2. The J segment lost 6 bases and the V segment lost 3 bases, leaving 5 bases of the junction unmatched. Germline V gene sequence: CDR1 SGHVS, CDR2 FQNEAQ. The CDR3 spans 16 residues. The DNA of the CDR3 is TGTGCCAGCAGCTTGCTAGCGGGGGGGCCGGCCGGGGAGCTGTTTTTT. This gives the protein CASSLLAGGPAGELFF.

The chain employs TRBV16 and TRBJ1-1; TRBD1 matches 8 bases. The CDR3 extends over 15 amino acids. After removal of 4 bases from V and 2 bases from J, the junction contained 6 bases not matched to a gene. Germline V gives CDR1 KGHSY, CDR2 FQNENV. Written as DNA, the CDR3 is TGTGCCAGCAGCCCCGGGACAGGTTTAAACACTGAAGCTTTCTTT. Its protein product is CASSPGTGLNTEAFF.

CDR3 in amino acids: CASSLTRSTDTQYF. CDR3 DNA sequence: TGTGCCAGCAGCTTAACCCGGAGCACAGATACGCAGTATTTT. The chain combines TRBV7-9 with TRBJ2-3, with no clear D. Deletions cut 2 bases from V and 0 bases from J, with 6 bases between. CDR3 size: 14 residues. The V gene's germline CDR1 is SEHNR and CDR2 FQNEAQ (reference sequence).

This chain uses TRBV7-6 with TRBJ2-2, with D uncertain. V gave up 1 base and J gave up 1 base, with 7 bases separating them. The germline V gene has CDR1 SGHVS and CDR2 FNYEAQ. This CDR3 comprises 15 residues. The DNA for the CDR3 is TGTGCCAGCAGCTTAGTCAGCGTGAACACCGGGGAGCTGTTTTTT. Residues: CASSLVSVNTGELFF.

The V gene is TRBV29-1, the J gene TRBJ2-1, with 10 bases matching TRBD2. V gave up 6 bases and J gave up 7 bases; unmatched junction bases: 9. There are 14 residues in the CDR3. The germline V gene has CDR1 SQVTM and CDR2 ANQGSEA. CDR3 sequence (DNA): TGCAGCGTCATGGGACTAGCGACTCGAAATGAGCAGTTCTTC. Amino acid sequence: CSVMGLATRNEQFF.

The chain employs TRBV5-4 and TRBJ2-2, with 12 bases that match TRBD1. The germline gives CDR1 SGHNT, CDR2 YYREEE (reference sequence). The CDR3 has 17 residues. V dropped 4 bases and J dropped 1; count of bases not matched to a gene: 5. The CDR3 is CASSPWDRGLNTGELFF. CDR3 DNA sequence: TGTGCCAGCAGCCCGTGGGACAGGGGGCTGAACACCGGGGAGCTGTTTTTT.

The rearrangement joins TRBV11-2 to TRBJ2-4, with D hard to call. This CDR3 has 13 amino acids. Trimming shortened V by 3 bases and J by 0 bases, and 3 bases separated the two germline ends. Germline CDR1 and CDR2: SGHAT and FQNNGV. CDR3 residues: CASSFQAKNIQYF. CDR3 DNA sequence: TGTGCCAGCAGCTTCCAAGCCAAAAACATTCAGTACTTC.

The chain uses TRBV7-2 and TRBJ1-6; tentatively, D is TRBD1 (5 bases). Germline CDR1 is SGHTA and CDR2 is FQGNSA. This CDR3 contains 14 residues. V was trimmed by 4 bases and J by 5 bases, leaving 9 bases between them. This CDR3 is CASSSGVNNSPLHF. CDR3 coding DNA: TGTGCCAGCAGCTCGGGGGTGAATAATTCACCCCTCCACTTT.

The chain uses TRBV6-5 and TRBJ2-1; D uncertain. V gave up 7 bases and J gave up 5 bases, with 12 bases separating them. The CDR3 extends over 13 amino acids. CDR1 is MNHEY and CDR2 is SVGAGI in the germline V gene. CDR3 DNA: TGTGCCAGCACCTATGGTCCCCACAATGAGCAGTTCTTC. This encodes CASTYGPHNEQFF.

With regard to this clone: Other DNA sequences in this sample translate to the same CDR3. The CDR3 is CASSLVGQGYGYTF. CDR3 in DNA: TGTGCCAGCAGCTTGGTTGGACAGGGCTATGGCTACACCTTC. This sequence joins TRBV5-4 and TRBJ1-2; 8 bases line up with TRBD1. Germline V CDR1 and CDR2: SGHNT, YYREEE (reference sequence). Trimming took 0 bases from V and 4 from J; bases not matched to a gene: 2. The CDR3 is 14 residues long.

The CDR3 DNA reads as TGCGCCAGCAGCCTGGGACTAGCGGGAGTTGATGAGCAGTTCTTC. Its translation is CASSLGLAGVDEQFF. The V gene is TRBV4-1, the J gene TRBJ2-1; 14 bases are a match to TRBD2. The junction had 4 bases not matched to a gene; V was cut back by 4 bases and J by 8 bases. Per the germline V gene, CDR1 is MGHRA and CDR2 is YSYEKL. CDR3 length: 15 residues.

The chain couples TRBV19 to TRBJ1-3, with TRBD1 matching over 11 bases. V lost 7 bases and J lost 5; bases outside the gene matches: 4. The CDR3 has 14 amino acids. CDR1 is LNHDA, CDR2 SQIVND, per germline (reference sequence). DNA for the CDR3: TGTGCCAGTACCCTGGACAGGGGGCGAAACACCATATATTTT. Translating gives CASTLDRGRNTIYF.

The gene calls are TRBV9 and TRBJ2-1; 7 positions match TRBD2. This CDR3 is 17 amino acids long. With V trimmed by 0 bases and J by 5 bases, 11 bases remained unmatched. The germline CDR1 and CDR2 sequences are SGDLS and YYNGEE. CDR3 residues: CASSVGPQSGIDNEQFF. CDR3 nucleotide sequence: TGTGCCAGCAGCGTAGGGCCCCAAAGCGGGATAGACAATGAGCAGTTCTTC.

V is TRBV18 and J is TRBJ2-1; 11 nucleotides line up with TRBD2. This CDR3 has 17 residues. V trimming: 3 bases; J trimming: 0 bases; junction bases outside the gene matches: 4. Germline V CDR1 and CDR2: KGHSH, LQKENI. The CDR3 nucleotides are TGTGCCAGCTCACCGAGTAGCGGGGGGGGCTCCTACAATGAGCAGTTCTTC. Amino acids: CASSPSSGGGSYNEQFF.

The V call is TRBV19, the J call TRBJ1-1; the D is unclear. The CDR3 extends over 12 amino acids. V was shortened by 10 bases and J by 4 bases, with 13 bases between the two germline ends. Germline lookup yields CDR1 LNHDA and CDR2 SQIVND (reference sequence). The CDR3 region has the DNA TGTGCCACATCCCGGGTCGGCACTGAAGCTTTCTTT. It codes for CATSRVGTEAFF.